These 2 T cell receptor beta chains were all obtained from the same sample, sequenced in a study of blood T cells in healthy people across ages. For the second PCR, which ran for about 7 to 12 cycles, a sample-barcoded 5' primer and a J-beta primer mix were used. MiXCR was run by TCRdb on the 5' RACE reads, yielding one entry per CDR3 protein. The sample holds 800,000 to 1,000,000 distinct CDR3 sequences, around 46% seen once. The sequencing input was blood. These TCRs come from a man aged 25 to 45 in good health.

The chain uses TRBV9 and TRBJ2-1; D possibly corresponds to TRBD1 (6 bases). CDR1 and CDR2 from the germline V gene are SGDLS and YYNGEE. The CDR3 is 16 residues long. With 3 bases removed from V and 12 bases from J, the gap between germline ends came to 25 bases. As DNA, the CDR3 is TGTGCCAGCAGCGAGAGAGGTGGGGGCACCACATCGGCGCAGTTCTTC. Encoded protein: CASSERGGGTTSAQFF.

The genes are TRBV10-3 and TRBJ2-1; perhaps TRBD2 as D (5 bases). The length of the CDR3 is 15 residues. Per germline, CDR1 ENHRY and CDR2 SYGVKD. V lost 3 bases and J lost 0, with 9 bases in between. The CDR3 loop is CAISDGVYSYNEQFF. The CDR3 DNA is TGTGCCATCAGTGACGGGGTGTACTCCTACAATGAGCAGTTCTTC.